These T cell receptor beta chains were read from a single sample in a study of blood T cell repertoires in COVID-19. Method: immunoSEQ multiplex PCR; TCRdb's copy keeps in-frame clones and lacks some. The sample has a few hundred thousand clones; 85% are singletons. The sample was PBMCs or T cells enriched from blood (not recorded which). These receptors were taken from a middle-aged man who had recovered from COVID-19. The CDR3 runs from the conserved cysteine through the conserved F or W. A D gene is named only where the DNA matches it firmly. Clone size is not always given. Where it is, it says once, few, many or a class for expanded clones.

>TRBV3-1/TRBV3-2|TRBJ2-7|-|-
TGTGCCAGCAGCCAAGATAAGGGGTACGAGCAGTACTTC
CASSQDKGYEQYF
>TRBV10-1|TRBJ2-3|-|-
TGCGCCAGCACTCCGGGACTCCACACAGATACGCAGTATTTT
CASTPGLHTDTQYF
>TRBV5-4|TRBJ2-3|TRBD2|once
TGTGCCAGCAGCCCGGAGGGGACTAGCAAGGGAGATACGCAGTATTTT
CASSPEGTSKGDTQYF
>TRBV5-1|TRBJ2-2|-|-
TGCGCCAGCAGCTTGACCGACAGAAACACCGGGGAGCTGTTTTTT
CASSLTDRNTGELFF
>TRBV11-3|TRBJ2-1|TRBD2|-
TGTGCCAGCAGCTTAGGGGGCGGGAGGAGTGTCAATGAGCAGTTCTTC
CASSLGGGRSVNEQFF
>TRBV14|TRBJ2-7|-|-
TGTGCCAGCAGCCAAGTTCAGGGGGGCGAGCAGTACTTC
CASSQVQGGEQYF
>TRBV25-1|TRBJ1-2|TRBD1|-
TGTGCCAGCAGTGAAGTGACAGGGGGCGGCTACACCTTC
CASSEVTGGGYTF
>TRBV24-1|TRBJ2-1|TRBD2|-
TGTGCCACCAGCACAAGCGGGAGGGCCGGTGAGCAGTTCTTC
CATSTSGRAGEQFF
>TRBV13|TRBJ2-1|TRBD2|-
TGTGCCAGCAGCTTAGGGCTAGCGGGAGGCAGTGAGCAGTTCTTC
CASSLGLAGGSEQFF
>TRBV6-1|TRBJ2-7|-|once
TGTGCCAGCAGTGAGAGACAGTTCTACGAGCAGTACTTC
CASSERQFYEQYF
>TRBV23-1|TRBJ2-4|-|many
TGCGCCAGCAGTCAACCCCAGTGGAGGGTCGCCAAAAACATTCAGTACTTC
CASSQPQWRVAKNIQYF
>TRBV7-2|TRBJ2-2|TRBD1|-
TGTGCCAGCAGCTTAATGGGACAGGTTAATATCGGGGAGCTGTTTTTT
CASSLMGQVNIGELFF
>TRBV7-8|TRBJ1-5|-|-
TGTGCCAGCAGCCCTTCGGGGAGCAATCAGCCCCAGCATTTT
CASSPSGSNQPQHF
>TRBV15|TRBJ2-2|-|-
TGTGCCATACGGGATCTTAACACCGGGGAGCTGTTTTTT
CAIRDLNTGELFF
>TRBV2|TRBJ2-7|-|-
TGTGCCAGCAGCCCTCCTTTACGACTTCAATACGAGCAGTACTTC
CASSPPLRLQYEQYF
>TRBV6-5|TRBJ2-7|TRBD2|-
TGTGCCAGCAGTTCCGGGACTAGCGTCTACGAGCAGTACTTC
CASSSGTSVYEQYF
>TRBV9|TRBJ2-2|TRBD1|-
TGTGCCAGCAGCGGAGGACAGGGGAACACCGGGGAGCTGTTTTTT
CASSGGQGNTGELFF
>TRBV5-4|TRBJ1-2|TRBD1|-
TGTGCCAGCAGCTGGGGACAGGGGCTCTATGGCTACACCTTC
CASSWGQGLYGYTF
>TRBV30|TRBJ2-7|TRBD2|-
TGTGCCTGTTTCTTTAGCGGGAGGTCGACCTACGAGCAGTACTTC
CACFFSGRSTYEQYF
>TRBV6-2/TRBV6-3|TRBJ2-1|-|once
TGTGCCAGCAGCAAATCTAGCACTGAGCAGTTCTTC
CASSKSSTEQFF
>TRBV28|TRBJ2-5|-|-
TGTGCCAGCACCCACCCTTTTTCACAGGGAGGGGAGACCCAGTACTTC
CASTHPFSQGGETQYF
>TRBV14|TRBJ2-1|-|-
TGTGCCAGCAGCCATGGGCGGGCGAGTTTCTTC
CASSHGRASFF
>TRBV15|TRBJ2-1|-|-
TGTGCCACCAGCAGAGGTAACAGCTCCTACAATGAGCAGTTCTTC
CATSRGNSSYNEQFF
>TRBV7-2|TRBJ2-1|-|-
TGTGCCAGCAGCTTCCTGAGCAATGAGCAGTTCTTC
CASSFLSNEQFF
>TRBV9|TRBJ2-7|TRBD1|-
TGTGCCAGCAGCGTAGGACAGGGAAGGTCCTACGAGCAGTACTTC
CASSVGQGRSYEQYF
>TRBV7-9|TRBJ2-2|-|-
TGTGCCAGCAGCCCAGTGTCCACCGGGGAGCTGTTTTTT
CASSPVSTGELFF
>TRBV7-7|TRBJ1-3|-|once
TGTGCTAGCAGCTCCGGGACTTCCTCTGGAAACACCATATATTTT
CASSSGTSSGNTIYF
>TRBV28|TRBJ1-1|-|-
TGTGCCAGCAGTTTGTCGCAGGGATTTGAAGCTTTCTTT
CASSLSQGFEAFF
>TRBV12-5|TRBJ2-7|TRBD1|-
TGTGCTAGTGCCCCAACCGGGACAGGGGGCTGGATGGAGCAGTACTTC
CASAPTGTGGWMEQYF
>TRBV7-2|TRBJ1-5|TRBD1|-
TGTGCCAGCAGGGGGGGGACAGGGGACCACAATCAGCCCCAGCATTTT
CASRGGTGDHNQPQHF
>TRBV5-1|TRBJ1-1|TRBD1|-
TGCGCCAGCACCCGACAGGGTTCGAACACTGAAGCTTTCTTT
CASTRQGSNTEAFF
>TRBV13|TRBJ2-7|TRBD1|-
TGTGCCAGCAGCTTAGAACGTCGACAGGGAATTTACGAGCAGTACTTC
CASSLERRQGIYEQYF
>TRBV23-1|TRBJ1-5|-|-
TGCGCCAGCAGTCAATTTCTTTGGGGAGGTCGGCAGCCCCAGCATTTT
CASSQFLWGGRQPQHF
>TRBV10-1|TRBJ1-2|-|-
TGCGCCAGCAGCCTGGACAGTAACTATGGCTACACCTTC
CASSLDSNYGYTF
>TRBV6-2/TRBV6-3|TRBJ2-7|-|-
TGTGCCAGCAGTTTTCGACAGAACTACGAGCAGTACTTC
CASSFRQNYEQYF
>TRBV2|TRBJ2-2|TRBD1|-
TGTGCCAGCAGGCTACAGGGGGCGAACGGGGAGCTGTTTTTT
CASRLQGANGELFF
>TRBV7-8|TRBJ2-7|-|-
TGTGCCAGCAGCTTGGGCCTAGCTCGTAGCTCCTACGAGCAGTACTTC
CASSLGLARSSYEQYF
>TRBV5-6|TRBJ2-5|-|-
TGTGCCAGCAGCTCCCGGGCAGGGCTAGAGACCCAGTACTTC
CASSSRAGLETQYF
>TRBV6-4|TRBJ2-7|-|-
TGTGCCAGCAGTGACTTCGCACTAAATGGCTACGAGCAGTACTTC
CASSDFALNGYEQYF
>TRBV19|TRBJ1-3|-|-
TGTGCCAGTAAGGAGGCCGGCACTGGAAACACCATATATTTT
CASKEAGTGNTIYF
>TRBV2|TRBJ1-1|TRBD1|-
TGTGCCAGCAGGCGTACAGGGGGCACTGAAGCTTTCTTT
CASRRTGGTEAFF
>TRBV11-2|TRBJ2-7|TRBD2|-
TGTGCCAGCAGCTTTAGCGGGCGAACCTACGAGCAGTACTTC
CASSFSGRTYEQYF
>TRBV30|TRBJ2-5|-|-
TGTGCCTGGGCACGGGAAGAGACCCAGTACTTC
CAWAREETQYF
>TRBV13|TRBJ2-2|TRBD2|-
TGTGCCAGCAGCCAAAGCGGGGGCATCGGGGAGCTGTTTTTT
CASSQSGGIGELFF
>TRBV24-1|TRBJ1-4|-|-
TGTGCCACCAGTGATTCGAGGCGAAACGGGGGTGAAAAACTGTTTTTT
CATSDSRRNGGEKLFF
>TRBV9|TRBJ2-3|-|-
TGTGCCAGCAGCGTAGCGGGACTGTCAACAGATACGCAGTATTTT
CASSVAGLSTDTQYF
>TRBV7-3|TRBJ2-1|TRBD2|-
TGTGCCAGCAGCTTATCCGGGAGGTCCTACAATGAGCAGTTCTTC
CASSLSGRSYNEQFF
>TRBV30|TRBJ1-5|TRBD1|-
TGTGCCTGGAGCCCTAGATTCACACAGGGGGCTCAGCCCCAGCATTTT
CAWSPRFTQGAQPQHF
>TRBV10-3|TRBJ2-5|-|once
TGTGCCATCAATGACCCGGGTGTAGAAGAGACCCAGTACTTC
CAINDPGVEETQYF
>TRBV18|TRBJ1-3|TRBD1|-
TGTGCCAGCGGGACAGCCAACTCTGGAAACACCATATATTTT
CASGTANSGNTIYF
>TRBV10-3|TRBJ2-2|TRBD2|-
TGTGCCATCTCTAGCGGGAGGGCCAGGGACACCGGGGAGCTGTTTTTT
CAISSGRARDTGELFF